A single sample gave rise to the 10 T cell receptor beta chains below, sequenced in a study of blood T cell repertoires in COVID-19. TCRdb keeps only in-frame clones here, not all; method: immunoSEQ multiplex PCR. The sample includes some 170,000 clones, approximately 88% of them seen just once. Sample: peripheral blood. The source of these receptors is a woman between 45 and 65 years old with acute or convalescent COVID-19.

The rearrangement uses TRBV5-1 and TRBJ1-5; 9 bases match TRBD1. The J segment lost 7 bases and the V segment lost 2 bases, leaving 4 bases of the junction unmatched. The germline V gene has CDR1 SGHRS and CDR2 YFSETQ. There are 14 residues in the CDR3. The CDR3 loop is CASSFWTGEQPQHF. The CDR3 DNA reads as TGCGCCAGCAGCTTTTGGACAGGGGAACAGCCCCAGCATTTT.

This sequence joins TRBV5-4 and TRBJ2-7; 8 bases fit TRBD2. This CDR3 is 13 amino acids long. The junction had 7 bases not matched to a gene; V was cut back by 6 bases and J by 5 bases. In germline, CDR1 is SGHNT, CDR2 YYREEE (reference sequence). The CDR3 sequence is CASTGGIEDEQYF. CDR3 sequence (DNA): TGTGCCAGCACGGGAGGGATTGAGGACGAGCAGTACTTC.

The chain couples TRBV6-2 or TRBV6-3 to TRBJ1-1, with TRBD1 identical over 9 bases. V was pared by 4 bases and J by 0 bases, with 6 bases of the junction left unmatched. The CDR3 is 16 amino acids. Germline-derived CDR1 and CDR2 are MNHEY and SVGEGT. The CDR3 region is CASSWGTGRLNTEAFF. The CDR3 nucleotides are TGTGCCAGCAGTTGGGGGACAGGGCGTTTGAACACTGAAGCTTTCTTT.

V and J are TRBV9 and TRBJ1-2; 9 nucleotides match TRBD1. Germline V gives CDR1 SGDLS, CDR2 YYNGEE. The ends lost 3 bases at V and 3 bases at J; junction bases unmatched: 12. The CDR3 spans 17 residues. The CDR3 loop is CASSATGTGRFYYGYTF. The CDR3, as DNA: TGTGCCAGCAGCGCCACCGGGACAGGGAGGTTTTACTATGGCTACACCTTC.

The chain joins TRBV9 to TRBJ1-3, with TRBD1 matching 7 bases. Germline V gene data show CDR1 as SGDLS and CDR2 as YYNGEE. V shed 3 bases and J 4 bases; nucleotides not matched to a gene: 7. The CDR3 loop spans 15 amino acids. Here the CDR3 reads CASSARDSEGNTIYF. In DNA form, the CDR3 reads TGTGCCAGCAGCGCCCGGGACAGCGAAGGAAACACCATATATTTT. The entire variable domain, with the rest obtained from reference TRBV9 and TRBJ1-3, is as follows: DSGVTQTPKHLITATGQRVTLRCSPRSGDLSVYWYQQSLDQGLQFLIQYYNGEERAKGNILERFSAQQFPDLHSELNLSSLELGDSALYFCASSARDSEGNTIYFGEGSWLTVV.

This chain uses TRBV27 with TRBJ2-5; 11 bases are a match to TRBD2. CDR1 MNHEY and CDR2 SMNVEV come from the germline V gene (reference sequence). J lost 1 base, V lost 5 bases, and 0 bases had no gene match. The CDR3 is 14 amino acids. CDR3 in amino acids: CASSLAGGQETQYF. DNA of the CDR3: TGTGCCAGCAGTCTAGCGGGGGGCCAAGAGACCCAGTACTTC.

The V gene is TRBV6-5, the J gene TRBJ1-3; TRBD1 is a possible D gene (5 bases). In germline, CDR1 is MNHEY, CDR2 SVGAGI. Trimming took 7 bases from V and 0 from J, leaving 13 bases between them. The CDR3 contains 15 residues. Here the CDR3 reads CASNLQDSSGNTIYF. As DNA, the CDR3 is TGTGCCAGCAATTTACAGGATAGCTCTGGAAACACCATATATTTT.

This clone was recorded only once. Additional DNA sequences in this sample encode the identical CDR3. The gene calls are TRBV9 and TRBJ2-3; D is unresolved. CDR1 is SGDLS, CDR2 YYNGEE, per germline. This CDR3 has 14 residues. Trimming took off 4 bases at V and 0 bases at J, with 9 bases between the two ends. The CDR3 DNA reads TGTGCCAGCAGCCCCGCCGGGAGCACAGATACGCAGTATTTT. Protein product: CASSPAGSTDTQYF.

This chain connects TRBV18 to TRBJ1-5; the match to TRBD1 covers 9 bases. This CDR3 has 15 residues. V shed 6 bases, J shed 7 bases, and the junction held 10 bases outside the gene matches. Germline V CDR1 and CDR2: KGHSH, LQKENI. The DNA of the CDR3 is TGTGCCAGCTCGACGGGGGGACAGGGTTGGCAGCCCCAGCATTTT. As protein: CASSTGGQGWQPQHF.

This chain links TRBV5-4 with TRBJ1-1; D remains ambiguous. With 0 bases removed from V and 0 bases from J, the gap between germline ends came to 12 bases. The germline V gene has CDR1 SGHNT and CDR2 YYREEE (reference sequence). The CDR3 is made up of 16 amino acids. The CDR3 region is CASSLVPASMNTEAFF. In DNA form, the CDR3 reads TGTGCCAGCAGCTTGGTACCAGCTAGCATGAACACTGAAGCTTTCTTT. The full variable domain, completed using reference TRBV5-4 and TRBJ1-1, is ETGVTQSPTHLIKTRGQQVTLRCSSQSGHNTVSWYQQALGQGPQFIFQYYREEENGRGNFPPRFSGLQFPNYSSELNVNALELDDSALYLCASSLVPASMNTEAFFGQGTRLTVV.